The clone carrying this TCR beta chain was picked up one time. These data belong to a study of control samples from healthy donors and cancer patients. Measured with immunoSEQ multiplex PCR; TCRdb has only the in-frame clones, and not every one. Found here are about 160,000 clones, 90% to 95% of them singletons; the top ten hold 8.5%. V dropped 4 bases and J dropped 3 bases, with 17 bases sitting between them. This CDR3 region has 15 residues. From germline, CDR1 is SGHNT and CDR2 YYREEE (reference sequence). The sample consisted of blood. The receptor was derived from a woman in her 40s in good health. The J gene is TRBJ2-7, the V gene TRBV5-4, with D possibly matching TRBD1 (7 bases). The chain's CDR3 is CASSRTTGVGYEQYF. The CDR3 DNA follows: TGTGCCAGCAGCCGGACTACAGGGGTGGGCTACGAGCAGTACTTC.